The clone carrying this TCR beta chain was seen just once. Its antigen remains unknown. The culture ran for around 10 days before CD4+ T cells were isolated. Cultures got half-medium changes with IL-2 on days 3 and 7. The data were taken from a study of vaccination effects on CD4 cells after COVID-19. Study at large: After expansion with viral peptide pools in the ViraFEST assay, antigen-specific CD4+ T cells were sequenced. Study results and caveats: Within healthy vaccinees, only 1 of 255 vaccine-induced clones displayed cross-reactivity with common cold coronaviruses. There was marked clonal contraction among infection- and vaccine-induced clones late after vaccination.

Here immunoSEQ multiplex PCR was the method, and the copy in TCRdb shows in-frame clones only, minus some. The table records about 30,000 clones, 50% to 70% of them present only once. Germline V gene sequence: CDR1 SGHTA, CDR2 FQGNSA. Trimming took 5 bases from V and 9 from J; bases not matched to a gene: 12. The CDR3 covers 17 residues. This sequence joins TRBV7-2 and TRBJ2-1; TRBD2 agrees at 14 bases. The specimen was CD4+ T cells from PBMCs cultured without peptide, collected before COVID-19 vaccination. This sequence originates from a human donor who received a COVID-19 vaccine. The CDR3, as DNA: TGTGCCAGCAGCCTCAGATCGACTAGCGGGGGGGCCGTTGAGCAGTTCTTC. Amino acid sequence: CASSLRSTSGGAVEQFF.